Following are 27 T cell receptor beta chains from one sample sequenced in a study of T cell responses to AZD1222 COVID-19 vaccine. Only in-frame clones appear in the TCRdb table, and some are missing; sequencing was by immunoSEQ multiplex PCR. The sample comprises some 140,000 clones, approximately 90% of which are singletons, and roughly 6% rests with the top ten. The sequencing here drew on peripheral blood, taken on day 0 of AZD1222 vaccination. The receptors were gathered from an adult in good health.

The chain combines TRBV6-1 with TRBJ2-4, with a weak D call TRBD2 (6 bases). This CDR3 has 15 residues. Germline V gives CDR1 MNHNS, CDR2 SASEGT. V was trimmed by 2 bases and J by 0 bases, leaving 8 bases between them. The CDR3, as DNA: TGTGCCAGCAGTGAACTGGGACTAGCCAAAAACATTCAGTACTTC. Its protein is CASSELGLAKNIQYF.

This rearrangement joins TRBV19 to TRBJ1-2, with D possibly being TRBD1 (6 bases). The CDR3 is 15 residues long. Germline CDR1 is LNHDA and CDR2 is SQIVND (reference sequence). V was clipped by 9 bases and J by 8 bases, with 25 bases between them. CDR3: CASTKLGTPIVGYTF. DNA for the CDR3: TGTGCCAGCACTAAACTCGGGACACCCATAGTCGGCTACACCTTC.

V usage is TRBV5-4 and J usage is TRBJ2-3, with D unclear. Deletions cut 0 bases from V and 0 bases from J, with 14 bases between. Germline CDR1 is SGHNT and CDR2 is YYREEE (reference sequence). The CDR3 is 17 amino acids. The CDR3 loop is CASSLEPLLGSTDTQYF. The CDR3, as DNA: TGTGCCAGCAGCTTGGAACCACTCCTCGGGAGCACAGATACGCAGTATTTT.

This chain joins TRBV30 and TRBJ1-6; D uncertain. The CDR3 has 17 amino acids. Trimming took 0 bases from V and 7 from J, leaving 19 bases between them. Per the germline V gene, CDR1 is GTSNPN and CDR2 is SVGIG (reference sequence). The DNA for the CDR3 is TGTGCCTGGAGTGTACTTAACGGCCTGACCGCGAATTCACCCCTCCACTTT. Residues: CAWSVLNGLTANSPLHF.

The chain couples TRBV6-5 to TRBJ2-1; 7 nucleotides align to TRBD1. This CDR3 spans 15 amino acids. The J segment lost 0 bases and the V segment lost 5 bases, leaving 4 bases of the junction unmatched. Germline loops: CDR1 MNHEY, CDR2 SVGAGI. The CDR3 DNA follows: TGTGCCAGCAGTACACGGGACAGCTCCTACAATGAGCAGTTCTTC. Its protein product is CASSTRDSSYNEQFF.

This sequence joins TRBV10-3 and TRBJ1-2, with TRBD1 as a possible D gene (6 bases). The CDR3 extends over 13 amino acids. Germline V lookup: CDR1 ENHRY, CDR2 SYGVKD. Trimming pared 10 bases from V and 6 bases from J, leaving 18 bases between. CDR3 DNA sequence: TGTGCCACCCAGCGGGGGGGGCAGGATGGCTACACCTTC. Translation gives CATQRGGQDGYTF.

The chain links TRBV30 to TRBJ1-1; D unclear. V lost 0 bases, J lost 6 bases, and 11 bases lay in between. From germline, CDR1 is GTSNPN and CDR2 SVGIG (reference sequence). The CDR3 covers 13 residues. The CDR3 DNA sequence: TGTGCCTGGAGTGTAAACAGTGGCGCTGAAGCTTTCTTT. It specifies CAWSVNSGAEAFF.

CDR3 region: CASSLVNAGELFF. Here the CDR3 DNA reads TGTGCCAGCAGCTTGGTAAATGCCGGGGAGCTGTTTTTT. The V and J genes are TRBV5-5 and TRBJ2-2; D is uncertain. In germline, CDR1 is SGHKS, CDR2 YYEKEE (reference sequence). This CDR3 region has 13 residues. Between the trimmed V and J ends, which lost 0 bases and 6 bases, there was a span of 6 bases. Full variable domain (remainder filled in from reference TRBV5-5 and TRBJ2-2): DAGVTQSPTHLIKTRGQQVTLRCSPISGHKSVSWYQQVLGQGPQFIFQYYEKEERGRGNFPDRFSARQFPNYSSELNVNALLLGDSALYLCASSLVNAGELFFGEGSRLTVL.

This clone appeared once. The chain uses TRBV6-2 or TRBV6-3 and TRBJ2-5, with D perhaps matching TRBD2 (6 bases). Germline V gene lookup returns CDR1 MNHEY and CDR2 SVGEGT. This CDR3 is built from 17 residues. V was pared by 0 bases and J by 2 bases, with 16 bases between. The CDR3 DNA follows: TGTGCCAGCAGTTACTCCATGAGGGCGGGGAGACAAGAGACCCAGTACTTC. Its translation is CASSYSMRAGRQETQYF.

The J gene is TRBJ2-3, the V gene TRBV27; D possibly corresponds to TRBD1 (6 bases). V gave up 2 bases and J gave up 3 bases, with 12 bases separating them. CDR1 and CDR2 (germline): MNHEY, SMNVEV (reference sequence). CDR3 size: 15 residues. The CDR3 sequence is CASSLEGVETDTQYF. The CDR3 bases are TGTGCCAGCAGTTTAGAGGGGGTAGAGACAGATACGCAGTATTTT.

The CDR3 coding sequence is TGTGCCTGGAGGCGAGGGGCGGGCAATCAGCCCCAGCATTTT. Its protein product is CAWRRGAGNQPQHF. The chain uses TRBV30 and TRBJ1-5; TRBD1 might be the D (5 bases). The CDR3 loop spans 14 amino acids. CDR1 is GTSNPN, CDR2 SVGIG, per germline (reference sequence). The V gene lost 3 bases and the J gene lost 2 bases, with 11 bases spanning the gap.

The chain joins TRBV4-3 to TRBJ2-1; maybe TRBD2 (5 bases). This CDR3 is built from 18 residues. V lost 0 bases to trimming and J lost 0 bases, with 15 bases between them. The germline V gene encodes CDR1 LGHNA and CDR2 YSLEER. As DNA, the CDR3 is TGCGCCAGCAGCCAAGACCCCGGGAAAATTAGCTCCTACAATGAGCAGTTCTTC. As protein: CASSQDPGKISSYNEQFF.

V is TRBV7-2 and J is TRBJ1-2; 7 bases agree with TRBD1. Germline V CDR1 and CDR2: SGHTA, FQGNSA. V was pared by 4 bases and J by 2 bases, with 7 bases of the junction left unmatched. The CDR3 sequence is 15 residues long. The CDR3: CASSSTGSANYGYTF. As DNA, the CDR3 is TGTGCCAGCAGCTCGACAGGGTCCGCGAACTATGGCTACACCTTC.

J is TRBJ1-2 and V is TRBV5-1; D is unclear. The germline CDR1 and CDR2 sequences are SGHRS and YFSETQ. The CDR3 runs to 13 residues. V lost 0 bases and J 4 bases, leaving 7 bases between the germline ends. In nucleotides, the CDR3 is TGCGCCAGCAGCTTGGATAGGAGCTATGGCTACACCTTC. Protein: CASSLDRSYGYTF.

V usage is TRBV10-3 and J usage is TRBJ2-1, with D possibly matching TRBD1 (6 bases). Germline CDR1 is ENHRY and CDR2 is SYGVKD. The V end lost 7 bases, the J end lost 0 bases, and 16 bases lay between the germline ends. The CDR3 has 16 amino acids. CDR3 residues: CAIKPSTGNSYNEQFF. The CDR3 DNA follows: TGTGCCATCAAGCCGTCGACAGGTAACTCCTACAATGAGCAGTTCTTC.

The chain has TRBV19 and TRBJ1-2; D perhaps matches TRBD1 (6 bases). Germline-derived CDR1 and CDR2 are LNHDA and SQIVND (reference sequence). Deletions cut 6 bases from V and 4 bases from J, with 21 bases between. The CDR3 spans 16 residues. The CDR3 is CASSPVRTATFYGYTF. The CDR3 DNA follows: TGTGCCAGTAGCCCCGTGAGGACAGCCACTTTCTATGGCTACACCTTC.

The J gene is TRBJ2-4, the V gene TRBV30, with a weak D call TRBD1 (5 bases). In germline, CDR1 is GTSNPN, CDR2 SVGIG (reference sequence). This CDR3 region has 12 residues. V gave up 1 base and J gave up 8 bases, with 9 bases separating them. CDR3 in amino acids: CAWSEAGHIQYF. In DNA, the CDR3 is TGTGCCTGGAGTGAGGCAGGGCACATTCAGTACTTC.

The rearrangement uses TRBV6-5 and TRBJ1-1; D is unresolved. This CDR3 is built from 10 residues. Looked up from germline, CDR1 is MNHEY and CDR2 is SVGAGI. V lost 9 bases, J lost 7 bases, and 9 bases lay in between. This chain's CDR3 is CARRPYEAFF. CDR3 DNA sequence: TGTGCCAGACGGCCCTATGAAGCTTTCTTT.

V gene TRBV10-3 combines with J gene TRBJ2-2; D gene unclear. The CDR3 loop spans 15 amino acids. Germline CDR1 reads ENHRY; CDR2 reads SYGVKD. V was clipped by 2 bases and J by 5 bases, with 12 bases between them. CDR3 nucleotide sequence: TGTGCCATCAGTGAGGCAGGACGTGAGACCGGGGAGCTGTTTTTT. This codes for CAISEAGRETGELFF.

The V and J genes are TRBV19 and TRBJ1-6, with D unclear. The germline CDR1 and CDR2 sequences are LNHDA and SQIVND (reference sequence). V was cut by 3 bases and J by 1 base, with 13 bases left in between. This CDR3 comprises 17 residues. The CDR3 loop is CASSIGQMRSYNSPLHF. The CDR3 DNA reads TGTGCCAGTAGTATCGGCCAGATGAGGTCCTATAATTCACCCCTCCACTTT. The whole variable domain, filled in from reference TRBV19 and TRBJ1-6, reads DGGITQSPKYLFRKEGQNVTLSCEQNLNHDAMYWYRQDPGQGLRLIYYSQIVNDFQKGDIAEGYSVSREKKESFPLTVTSAQKNPTAFYLCASSIGQMRSYNSPLHFGNGTRLTVT.

The chain joins TRBV28 to TRBJ2-2; D is undetermined. CDR3 length equals 13 residues. Between the trimmed V and J ends, which lost 5 bases and 4 bases, there was a span of 8 bases. Germline CDR1 MDHEN, CDR2 SYDVKM. In DNA, the CDR3 is TGTGCCAGCAGTGCTCGCACCACCGGGGAGCTGTTTTTT. It yields the protein CASSARTTGELFF.

This chain links TRBV30 with TRBJ1-5; D gene unclear. Germline CDR1 reads GTSNPN; CDR2 reads SVGIG (reference sequence). The V gene lost 2 bases and the J gene lost 4 bases, with 12 bases spanning the gap. There are 14 residues in the CDR3. The CDR3 nucleotides are TGTGCCTGGAGTACACAGCGGGTTAATCAGCCCCAGCATTTT. Encoded protein: CAWSTQRVNQPQHF.

The rearrangement uses TRBV11-3 and TRBJ1-2, with 7 bases identical to TRBD1. CDR1 is SGHNT and CDR2 is YENEEA in the germline V gene. With 5 bases clipped from V and 5 bases from J, the junction kept 5 bases outside the gene matches. CDR3 size: 13 residues. DNA of the CDR3: TGTGCCAGCAGCCGGGACAGCCTGTATGGCTACACCTTC. Protein sequence: CASSRDSLYGYTF.

The rearrangement links TRBV15 to TRBJ2-3; no clear D. V was clipped by 2 bases and J by 0 bases, with 15 bases between them. CDR3 length: 17 amino acids. Per germline, CDR1 LNHNV and CDR2 YYDKDF (reference sequence). CDR3 region: CATSRKERPPSTDTQYF. CDR3 bases: TGTGCCACCAGCAGAAAGGAAAGGCCACCTAGCACAGATACGCAGTATTTT.

The CDR3 DNA is TGCGCCAGCAGCGCCAGACTAGCGGGAGGATTGGGGGAGCAGTACTTC. It encodes CASSARLAGGLGEQYF. J is TRBJ2-7 and V is TRBV5-1, with 13 positions matching TRBD2. CDR1 and CDR2 (germline): SGHRS, YFSETQ. The CDR3 totals 16 residues. Trimming removed 4 bases from V and 7 bases from J; junction bases left unmatched: 11. The full variable domain, with the rest looked up from reference TRBV5-1 and TRBJ2-7, is KAGVTQTPRYLIKTRGQQVTLSCSPISGHRSVSWYQQTPGQGLQFLFEYFSETQRNKGNFPGRFSGRQFSNSRSEMNVSTLELGDSALYLCASSARLAGGLGEQYFGPGTRLTVT.

The chain joins TRBV9 to TRBJ2-1; weak D call: TRBD1 (6 bases). In germline, CDR1 is SGDLS, CDR2 YYNGEE. Trimming pared 7 bases from V and 7 bases from J, leaving 21 bases between. This CDR3 has 15 amino acids. This chain's CDR3 is CASESGANLGNEQFF. The CDR3 region has the DNA TGTGCCAGCGAATCAGGGGCTAATCTGGGTAATGAGCAGTTCTTC.

This rearrangement joins TRBV6-1 to TRBJ1-5, with 9 bases matching TRBD1. V lost 3 bases, J lost 7 bases, and 4 bases stayed unmatched. Per the germline V gene, CDR1 is MNHNS and CDR2 is SASEGT. The CDR3 spans 14 residues. The CDR3 loop reads CASSEGQGWQPQHF. The CDR3 nucleotides read TGTGCCAGCAGTGAGGGACAGGGCTGGCAGCCCCAGCATTTT.